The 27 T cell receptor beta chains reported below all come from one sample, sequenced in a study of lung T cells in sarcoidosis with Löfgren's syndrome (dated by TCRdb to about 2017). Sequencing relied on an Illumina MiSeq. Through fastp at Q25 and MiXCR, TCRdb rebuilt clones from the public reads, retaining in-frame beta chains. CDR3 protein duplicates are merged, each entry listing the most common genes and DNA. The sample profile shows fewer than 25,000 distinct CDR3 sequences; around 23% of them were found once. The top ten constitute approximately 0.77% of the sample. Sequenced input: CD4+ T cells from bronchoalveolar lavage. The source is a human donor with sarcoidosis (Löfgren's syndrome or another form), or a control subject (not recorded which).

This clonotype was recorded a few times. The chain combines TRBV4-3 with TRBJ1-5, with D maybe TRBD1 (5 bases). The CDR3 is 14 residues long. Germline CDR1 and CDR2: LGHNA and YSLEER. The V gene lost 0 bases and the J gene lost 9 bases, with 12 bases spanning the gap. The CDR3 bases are TGCGCCAGCAGCCAAGACGGGGGGGGTGGGCCCCAGCATTTT. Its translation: CASSQDGGGGPQHF.

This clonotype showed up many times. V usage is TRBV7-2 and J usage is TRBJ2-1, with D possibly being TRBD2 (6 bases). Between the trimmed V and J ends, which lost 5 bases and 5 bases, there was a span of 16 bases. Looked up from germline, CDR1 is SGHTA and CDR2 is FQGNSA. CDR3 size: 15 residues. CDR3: CASSQLAGSHNEQFF. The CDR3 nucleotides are TGTGCCAGCAGCCAACTAGCCGGGAGCCACAATGAGCAGTTCTTC.

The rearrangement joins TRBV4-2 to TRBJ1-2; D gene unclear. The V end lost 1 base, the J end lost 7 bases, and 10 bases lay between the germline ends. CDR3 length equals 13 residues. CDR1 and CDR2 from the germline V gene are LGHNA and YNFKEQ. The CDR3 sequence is CASSQASSGGYTF. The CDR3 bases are TGTGCCAGCAGCCAAGCCTCATCCGGTGGCTACACCTTC.

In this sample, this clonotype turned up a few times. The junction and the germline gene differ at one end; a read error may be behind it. This CDR3 reads CASSLGPPSGANILTF. The CDR3, as DNA: TGCGCCAGCAGCTTAGGACCCCCGAGTGGGGCCAACATCCTGACTTTC. J is TRBJ2-6 and V is TRBV5-1, with D tentatively TRBD1 (5 bases). This CDR3 is 16 amino acids long. The germline V gene encodes CDR1 SGHRS and CDR2 YFSETQ. The full variable domain, with the rest looked up from reference TRBV5-1 and TRBJ2-6, is KAGVTQTPRYLIKTRGQQVTLSCSPISGHRSVSWYQQTPGQGLQFLFEYFSETQRNKGNFPGRFSGRQFSNSRSEMNVSTLELGDSALYLCASSLGPPSGANILTFGAGSRLTVL.

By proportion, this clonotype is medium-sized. DNA for the CDR3: TGCAGTGCTAGATTACTCACCGGGACAGGGTCGGAAGAGCAGTACTTC. It codes for CSARLLTGTGSEEQYF. This sequence joins TRBV20-1 and TRBJ2-7; TRBD1 agrees at 9 bases. CDR3 length: 16 residues. The germline V gene encodes CDR1 DFQATT and CDR2 SNEGSKA (reference sequence). V shed 2 bases, J shed 7 bases, and the junction held 15 bases outside the gene matches.

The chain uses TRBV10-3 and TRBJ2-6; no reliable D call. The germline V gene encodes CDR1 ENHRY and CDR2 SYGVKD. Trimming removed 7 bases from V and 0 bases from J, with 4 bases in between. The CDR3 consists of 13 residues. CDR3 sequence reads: CAIKSSGANVLTF. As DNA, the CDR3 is TGTGCCATCAAAAGCTCTGGGGCCAACGTCCTGACTTTC.

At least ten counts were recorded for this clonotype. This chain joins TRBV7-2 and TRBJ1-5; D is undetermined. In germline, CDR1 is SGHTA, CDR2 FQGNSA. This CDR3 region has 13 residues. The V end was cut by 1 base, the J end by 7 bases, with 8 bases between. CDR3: CASSLGRAQPQHF. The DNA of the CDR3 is TGTGCCAGCAGCTTAGGTCGGGCCCAGCCCCAGCATTTT.

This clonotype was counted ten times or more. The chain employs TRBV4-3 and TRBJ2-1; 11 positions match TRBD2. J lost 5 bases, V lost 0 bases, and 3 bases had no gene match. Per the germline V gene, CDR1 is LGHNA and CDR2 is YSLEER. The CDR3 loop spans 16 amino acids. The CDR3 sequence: CASSQEGTSGNNEQFF. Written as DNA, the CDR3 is TGCGCCAGCAGCCAAGAAGGGACTAGCGGAAACAATGAGCAGTTCTTC.

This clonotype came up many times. The CDR3 loop reads CASSLRGGQGYQPQHF. The CDR3 nucleotides are TGTGCCAGCAGCTTAAGGGGTGGACAGGGGTATCAGCCCCAGCATTTT. This chain connects TRBV7-8 to TRBJ1-5; 9 positions agree with TRBD1. Germline-derived CDR1 and CDR2 are SGHVS and FQNEAQ. This CDR3 has 16 amino acids. Unmatched junction bases numbered 7, after V lost 2 bases and J lost 5 bases.

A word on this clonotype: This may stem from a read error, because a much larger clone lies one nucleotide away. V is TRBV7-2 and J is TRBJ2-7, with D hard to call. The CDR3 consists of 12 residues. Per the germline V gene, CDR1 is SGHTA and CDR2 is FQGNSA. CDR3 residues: CASSLGEYEQHF. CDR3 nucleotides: TGTGCCAGCAGCTTAGGCGAGTACGAGCAGCACTTC.

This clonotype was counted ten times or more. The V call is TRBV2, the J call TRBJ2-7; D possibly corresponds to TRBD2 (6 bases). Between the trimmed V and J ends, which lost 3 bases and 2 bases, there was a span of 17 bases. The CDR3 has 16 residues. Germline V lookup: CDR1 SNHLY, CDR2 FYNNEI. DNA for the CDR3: TGTGCCAGCAGTGAGGGCCCGGGACTCGGACCCTACGAGCAGTACTTC. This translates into CASSEGPGLGPYEQYF.

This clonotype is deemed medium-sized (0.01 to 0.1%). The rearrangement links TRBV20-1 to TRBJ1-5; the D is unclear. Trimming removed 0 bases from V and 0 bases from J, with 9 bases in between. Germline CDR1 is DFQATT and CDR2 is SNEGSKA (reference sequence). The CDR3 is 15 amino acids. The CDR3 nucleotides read TGCAGTGCTAGAGATCCAACAGATAGCAATCAGCCCCAGCATTTT. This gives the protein CSARDPTDSNQPQHF.

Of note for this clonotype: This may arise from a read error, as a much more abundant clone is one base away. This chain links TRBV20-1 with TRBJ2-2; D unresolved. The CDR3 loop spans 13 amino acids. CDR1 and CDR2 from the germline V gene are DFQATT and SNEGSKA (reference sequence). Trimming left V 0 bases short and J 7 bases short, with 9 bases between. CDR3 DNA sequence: TGCAGTGCTAGAGACTCTGTTAACGGGGAGCTGTTTTTT. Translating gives CSARDSVNGELFF.

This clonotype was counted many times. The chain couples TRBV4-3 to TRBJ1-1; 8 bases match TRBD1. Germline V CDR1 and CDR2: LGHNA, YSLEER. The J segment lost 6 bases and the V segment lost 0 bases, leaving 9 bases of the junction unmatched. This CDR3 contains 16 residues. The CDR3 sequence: CASSQDRAQGVSEAFF. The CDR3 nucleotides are TGCGCCAGCAGCCAAGATCGAGCACAGGGGGTATCTGAAGCTTTCTTT.

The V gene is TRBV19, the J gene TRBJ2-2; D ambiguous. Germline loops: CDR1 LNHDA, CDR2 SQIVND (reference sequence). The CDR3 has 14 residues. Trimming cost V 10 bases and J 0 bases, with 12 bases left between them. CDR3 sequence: CATERRANTGELFF. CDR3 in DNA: TGTGCCACAGAACGTCGAGCGAACACCGGGGAGCTGTTTTTT.

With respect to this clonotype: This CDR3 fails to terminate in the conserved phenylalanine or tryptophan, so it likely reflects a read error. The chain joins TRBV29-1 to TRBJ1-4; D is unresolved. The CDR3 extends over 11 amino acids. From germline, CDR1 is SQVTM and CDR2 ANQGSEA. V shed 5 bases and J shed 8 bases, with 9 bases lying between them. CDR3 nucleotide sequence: TGCAGCGTTCAACGAGGGGAAAAACTGTTTTTG. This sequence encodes CSVQRGEKLFL.

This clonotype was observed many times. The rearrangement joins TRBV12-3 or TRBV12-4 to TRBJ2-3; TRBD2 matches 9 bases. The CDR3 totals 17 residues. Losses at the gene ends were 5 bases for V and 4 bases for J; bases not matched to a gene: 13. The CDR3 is CASSPIGFSGSADTQYF. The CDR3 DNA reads TGTGCCAGCAGTCCTATTGGTTTTAGCGGGAGCGCAGATACGCAGTATTTT.

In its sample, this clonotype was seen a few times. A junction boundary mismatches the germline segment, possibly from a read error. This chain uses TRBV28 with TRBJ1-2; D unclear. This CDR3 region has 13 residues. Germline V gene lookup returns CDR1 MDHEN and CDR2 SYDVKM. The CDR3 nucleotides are TGTGCCGGCAGTTCGGGGATCGGCTATGGCTACACCTTC. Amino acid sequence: CAGSSGIGYGYTF.

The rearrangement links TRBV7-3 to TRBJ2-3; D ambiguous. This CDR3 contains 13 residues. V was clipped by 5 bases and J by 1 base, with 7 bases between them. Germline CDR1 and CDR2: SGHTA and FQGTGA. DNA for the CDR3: TGTGCCAGCAGCCCCTATCGCACAGATACGCAGTATTTT. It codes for CASSPYRTDTQYF.

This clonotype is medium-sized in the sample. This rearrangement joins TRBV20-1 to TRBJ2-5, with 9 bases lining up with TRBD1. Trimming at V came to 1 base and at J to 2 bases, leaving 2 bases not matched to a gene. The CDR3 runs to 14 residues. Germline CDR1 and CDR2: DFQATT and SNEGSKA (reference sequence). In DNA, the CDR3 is TGCAGTGCTAGAGGGGACAGGGCTCAAGAGACCCAGTACTTC. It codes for CSARGDRAQETQYF.

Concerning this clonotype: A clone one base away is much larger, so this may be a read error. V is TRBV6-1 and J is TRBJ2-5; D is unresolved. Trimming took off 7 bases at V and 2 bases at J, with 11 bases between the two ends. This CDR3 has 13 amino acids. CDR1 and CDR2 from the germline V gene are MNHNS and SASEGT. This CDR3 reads CASILERQETQYF. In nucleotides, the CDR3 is TGTGCCAGCATTCTGGAGAGGCAAGAGACCCAGTACTTC.

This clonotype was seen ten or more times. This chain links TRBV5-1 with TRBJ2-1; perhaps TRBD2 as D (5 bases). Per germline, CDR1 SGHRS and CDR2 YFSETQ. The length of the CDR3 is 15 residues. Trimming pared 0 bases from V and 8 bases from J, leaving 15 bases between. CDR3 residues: CASSLGVPGNHEQFF. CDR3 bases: TGCGCCAGCAGCTTGGGGGTACCGGGGAATCATGAGCAGTTCTTC.

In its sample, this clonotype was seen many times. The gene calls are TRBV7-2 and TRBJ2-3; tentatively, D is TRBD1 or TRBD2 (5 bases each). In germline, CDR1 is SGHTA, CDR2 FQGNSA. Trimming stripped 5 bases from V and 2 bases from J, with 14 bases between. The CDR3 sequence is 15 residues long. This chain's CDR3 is CASSAVTGLTDTQYF. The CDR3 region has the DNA TGTGCCAGCAGCGCCGTTACAGGACTCACAGATACGCAGTATTTT. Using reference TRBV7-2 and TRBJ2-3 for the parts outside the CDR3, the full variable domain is GAGVSQSPSNKVTEKGKDVELRCDPISGHTALYWYRQSLGQGLEFLIYFQGNSAPDKSGLPSDRFSAERTGGSVSTLTIQRTQQEDSAVYLCASSAVTGLTDTQYFGPGTRLTVL.

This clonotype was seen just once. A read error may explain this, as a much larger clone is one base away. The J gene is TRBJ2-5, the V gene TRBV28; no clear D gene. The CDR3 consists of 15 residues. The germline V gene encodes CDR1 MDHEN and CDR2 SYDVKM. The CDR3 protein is CACSLLLGMGETQYF. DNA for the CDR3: TGTGCCTGCAGTCTACTGTTGGGGATGGGAGAGACCCAGTACTTC.

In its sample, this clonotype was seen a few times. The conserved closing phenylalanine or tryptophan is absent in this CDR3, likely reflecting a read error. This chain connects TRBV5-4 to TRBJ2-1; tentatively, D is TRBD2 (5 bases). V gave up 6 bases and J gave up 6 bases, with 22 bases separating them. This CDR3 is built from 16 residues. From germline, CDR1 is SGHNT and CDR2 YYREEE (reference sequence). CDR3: CASTIGGGKTLNEQFL. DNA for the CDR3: TGTGCCAGCACCATAGGAGGTGGAAAAACCCTCAATGAGCAGTTCCTC.

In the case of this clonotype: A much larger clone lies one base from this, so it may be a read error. The CDR3, as DNA: TGCAGTGCTAGAGCGGGAGCCCTTAACGCAGATGCGCAGTATTTT. It yields the protein CSARAGALNADAQYF. The chain recombines TRBV20-1 with TRBJ2-3, with D tentatively TRBD2 (6 bases). Germline assignment: CDR1 DFQATT and CDR2 SNEGSKA (reference sequence). The CDR3 runs 15 residues.

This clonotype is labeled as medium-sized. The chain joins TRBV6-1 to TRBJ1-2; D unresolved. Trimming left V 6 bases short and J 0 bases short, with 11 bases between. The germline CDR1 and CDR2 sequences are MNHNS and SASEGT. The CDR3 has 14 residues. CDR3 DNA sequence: TGTGCCAGCAGCAGGCAGATTCCTAACTATGGCTACACCTTC. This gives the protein CASSRQIPNYGYTF.